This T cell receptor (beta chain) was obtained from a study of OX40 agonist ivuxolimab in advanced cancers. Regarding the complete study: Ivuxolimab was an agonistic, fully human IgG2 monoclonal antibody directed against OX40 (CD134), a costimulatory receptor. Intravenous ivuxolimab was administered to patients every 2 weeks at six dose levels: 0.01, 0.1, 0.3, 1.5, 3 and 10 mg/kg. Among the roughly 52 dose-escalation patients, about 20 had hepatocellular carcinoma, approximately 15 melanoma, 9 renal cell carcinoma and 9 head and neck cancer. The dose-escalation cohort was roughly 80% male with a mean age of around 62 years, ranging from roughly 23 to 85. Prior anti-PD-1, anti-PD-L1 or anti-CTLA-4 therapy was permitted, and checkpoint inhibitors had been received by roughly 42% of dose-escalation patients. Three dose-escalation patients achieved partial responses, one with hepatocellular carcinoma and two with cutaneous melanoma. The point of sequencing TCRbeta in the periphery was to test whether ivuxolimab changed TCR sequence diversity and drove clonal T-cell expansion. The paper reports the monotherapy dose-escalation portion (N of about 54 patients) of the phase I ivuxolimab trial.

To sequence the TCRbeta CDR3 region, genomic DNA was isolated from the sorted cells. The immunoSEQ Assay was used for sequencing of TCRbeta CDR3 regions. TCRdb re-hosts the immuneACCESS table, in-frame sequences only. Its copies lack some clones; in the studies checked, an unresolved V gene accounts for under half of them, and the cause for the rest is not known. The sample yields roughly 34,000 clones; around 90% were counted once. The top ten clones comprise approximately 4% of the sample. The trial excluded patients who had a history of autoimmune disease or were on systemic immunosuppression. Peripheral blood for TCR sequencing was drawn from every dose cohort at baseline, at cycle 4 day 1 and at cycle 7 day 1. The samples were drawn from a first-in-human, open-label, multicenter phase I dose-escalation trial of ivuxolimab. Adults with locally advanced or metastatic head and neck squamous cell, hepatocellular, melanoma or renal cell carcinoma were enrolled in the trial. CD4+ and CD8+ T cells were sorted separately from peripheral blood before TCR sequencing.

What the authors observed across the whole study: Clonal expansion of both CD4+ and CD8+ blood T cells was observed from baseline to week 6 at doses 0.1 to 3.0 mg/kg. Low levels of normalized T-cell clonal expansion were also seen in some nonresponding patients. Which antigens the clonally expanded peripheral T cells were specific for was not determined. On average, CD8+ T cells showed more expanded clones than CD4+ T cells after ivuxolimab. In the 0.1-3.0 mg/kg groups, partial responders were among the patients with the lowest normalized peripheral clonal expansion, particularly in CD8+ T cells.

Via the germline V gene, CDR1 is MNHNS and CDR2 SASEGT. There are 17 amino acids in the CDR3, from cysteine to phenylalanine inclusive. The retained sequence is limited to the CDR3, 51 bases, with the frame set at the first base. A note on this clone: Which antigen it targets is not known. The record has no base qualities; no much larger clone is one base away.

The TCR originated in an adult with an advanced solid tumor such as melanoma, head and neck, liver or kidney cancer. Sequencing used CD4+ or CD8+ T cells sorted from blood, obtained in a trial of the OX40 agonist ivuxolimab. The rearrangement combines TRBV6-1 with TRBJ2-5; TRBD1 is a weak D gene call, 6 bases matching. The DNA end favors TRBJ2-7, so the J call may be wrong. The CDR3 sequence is CASSEAARTAYSYEQYF. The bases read TGTGCCAGCAGTGAAGCGGCCAGGACAGCTTATAGCTACGAGCAGTACTTC.